Only a few counts were recorded for the clone carrying this T cell receptor beta chain. This sample is drawn from a study of cytomegalovirus exposure and HLA in healthy donors. Germline CDR1 is LNHDA and CDR2 is SQIVND (reference sequence). The CDR3 extends over 15 amino acids. Trimming took 3 bases from V and 1 from J, leaving 13 bases between them. The primer mix had 60 Vbeta and 13 Jbeta primers. Here immunoSEQ multiplex PCR was the method, and the copy in TCRdb shows in-frame clones only, minus some. The sample gives roughly 100,000 clones, over 80% of which show up once; about 6.9% is in the top ten.

This TCR was sampled from a man aged 25 to 45 in good health and CMV-seropositive. The specimen was PBMCs. This chain joins TRBV19 and TRBJ2-7; perhaps TRBD1 as D (5 bases). As DNA, the CDR3 is TGTGCCAGTAGTATTAAGGGTTCAGGGTCCTACGAGCAGTACTTC. Protein sequence: CASSIKGSGSYEQYF.